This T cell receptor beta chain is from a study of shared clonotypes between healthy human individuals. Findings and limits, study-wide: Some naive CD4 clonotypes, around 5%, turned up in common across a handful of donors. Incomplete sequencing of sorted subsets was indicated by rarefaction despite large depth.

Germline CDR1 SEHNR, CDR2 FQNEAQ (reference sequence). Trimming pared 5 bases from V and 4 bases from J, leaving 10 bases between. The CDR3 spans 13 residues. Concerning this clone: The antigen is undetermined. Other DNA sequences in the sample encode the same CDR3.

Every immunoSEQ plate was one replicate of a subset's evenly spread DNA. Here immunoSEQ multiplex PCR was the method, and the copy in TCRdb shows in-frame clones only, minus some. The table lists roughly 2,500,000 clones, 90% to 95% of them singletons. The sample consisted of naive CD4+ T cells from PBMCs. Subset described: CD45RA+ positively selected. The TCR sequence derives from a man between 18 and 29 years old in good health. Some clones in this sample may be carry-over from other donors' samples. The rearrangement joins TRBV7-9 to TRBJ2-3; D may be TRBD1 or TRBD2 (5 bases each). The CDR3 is CASSPRGPDTQYF. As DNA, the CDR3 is TGTGCCAGCAGCCCCCGGGGCCCAGATACGCAGTATTTT.